Shown below are 6 T cell receptor beta chains from a single sample sequenced in a study of T cells after posttransplantation cyclophosphamide. The repertoire was sequenced with immunoSEQ multiplex PCR; TCRdb's copy has only in-frame clones and lacks some. The repertoire consists of 40,000 to 60,000 clones, none detected only once. Sequencing was done on a sample of PBMCs. Receptors originate from a man aged 35 to 55 in good health, CMV-negative, and a related stem cell transplant donor.

This clone has a count of ten or more. The chain recombines TRBV11-3 with TRBJ2-3, with D possibly matching TRBD2 (6 bases). Trimming took off 2 bases at V and 2 bases at J, with 11 bases between the two ends. Per the germline V gene, CDR1 is SGHNT and CDR2 is YENEEA. The CDR3 sequence is 15 residues long. CDR3: CASSLLGGDTDTQYF. Here the CDR3 DNA reads TGTGCCAGCAGCTTACTAGGAGGGGACACAGATACGCAGTATTTT.

This clone has ten or more counts. J is TRBJ1-1 and V is TRBV19, with 8 bases aligning to TRBD1. CDR3 length: 15 residues. The V gene's germline CDR1 is LNHDA and CDR2 SQIVND (reference sequence). V dropped 6 bases and J dropped 5; count of bases not matched to a gene: 11. The CDR3 is CASRGRQGRKTEAFF. The CDR3 DNA reads TGTGCCAGTAGAGGTCGACAGGGGCGCAAAACTGAAGCTTTCTTT.

The rearrangement links TRBV30 to TRBJ1-6; 8 bases are a match to TRBD1. CDR3 length equals 16 residues. Germline-derived CDR1 and CDR2 are GTSNPN and SVGIG (reference sequence). Germline trimming cut 4 bases from V and 12 bases from J; bases unmatched to any gene: 17. CDR3 DNA: TGTGCCTGGACCGTGCCTAGGACAGGGCGAAGTATACCCCTCCACTTT. Translation gives CAWTVPRTGRSIPLHF.

This clone showed up many times. This chain joins TRBV29-1 and TRBJ2-7; the D gene is possibly TRBD2 (5 bases). The CDR3 covers 12 residues. V dropped 7 bases and J dropped 2 bases, with 12 bases sitting between them. Looked up from germline, CDR1 is SQVTM and CDR2 is ANQGSEA. The CDR3 protein is CSARRGTYEQYF. For the CDR3, the DNA is TGCAGCGCCAGACGGGGTACCTACGAGCAGTACTTC.

In this sample, this clone turned up many times. The chain recombines TRBV27 with TRBJ2-7; maybe TRBD1 (5 bases). Trimming shortened V by 0 bases and J by 2 bases, and 11 bases separated the two germline ends. Germline assignment: CDR1 MNHEY and CDR2 SMNVEV (reference sequence). The CDR3 runs 15 residues. CDR3 amino acids: CASSLSPDRAYEQYF. CDR3 coding DNA: TGTGCCAGCAGTTTATCTCCCGACAGAGCCTACGAGCAGTACTTC.

This clone was detected ten times or more. The rearrangement uses TRBV2 and TRBJ2-7; D gene unclear. With 6 bases removed from V and 0 bases from J, the gap between germline ends came to 12 bases. The CDR3 is 14 amino acids. Germline CDR1 is SNHLY and CDR2 is FYNNEI. This CDR3 reads CASSARLISYEQYF. The CDR3, as DNA: TGTGCCAGCAGCGCACGACTGATCTCCTACGAGCAGTACTTC.